Listed below are T cell receptor beta chains from one sample, sequenced in a study of blood T cell repertoires in COVID-19. Clones were sequenced by immunoSEQ multiplex PCR, and TCRdb holds only the in-frame ones, with some missing. The top ten hold about 11% of the sample, which has roughly 180,000 clones, about four fifths seen once. The sequencing sample was made of peripheral blood. Receptor source: a middle-aged woman with COVID-19, enrolled during active disease. The CDR3 runs from the conserved cysteine through the conserved F or W.

j_gene: TRBJ2-1; v_gene: TRBV13; CDR3aa: CASSWSNEQFF
j_gene: TRBJ1-5; v_gene: TRBV28; CDR3aa: CASSPLGGGNQPQHF
j_gene: TRBJ1-1; v_gene: TRBV5-1; CDR3aa: CASSRGEVNTEAFF
j_gene: TRBJ1-6; v_gene: TRBV18; CDR3aa: CASSPGTGGNSPLHF
j_gene: TRBJ1-5; v_gene: TRBV6-2/TRBV6-3; CDR3aa: CASSYAGNHQPQHF
j_gene: TRBJ1-1; v_gene: TRBV10-1; CDR3aa: CASGNGTFAFF
j_gene: TRBJ1-5; v_gene: TRBV27; CDR3aa: CASSPQGPEEPQHF
j_gene: TRBJ1-1; v_gene: TRBV19; CDR3aa: CASSPEGGTEAFF
j_gene: TRBJ2-2; v_gene: TRBV27; CDR3aa: CASSGRSQTSGLIGELFF
j_gene: TRBJ2-7; v_gene: TRBV27; CDR3aa: CASSLGGSSYEQYF
j_gene: TRBJ1-2; v_gene: TRBV6-5; CDR3aa: CAVRVIYGYTF
j_gene: TRBJ2-1; v_gene: TRBV6-5; CDR3aa: CAISGDPSYNEQFF
j_gene: TRBJ2-7; v_gene: TRBV7-9; CDR3aa: CASSGGQRPIYEQYF
j_gene: TRBJ2-2; v_gene: TRBV7-2; CDR3aa: CASSVILNTGELFF
j_gene: TRBJ2-1; v_gene: TRBV12-5; CDR3aa: CASGLDRVLPGEINEQFF
j_gene: TRBJ2-1; v_gene: TRBV19; CDR3aa: CASSTRTSGGNEQFF
j_gene: TRBJ2-5; v_gene: TRBV5-1; CDR3aa: CASSPARTGIETQYF
j_gene: TRBJ1-5; v_gene: TRBV15; CDR3aa: CATSRALSYSNQPQHF
j_gene: TRBJ2-2; v_gene: TRBV19; CDR3aa: CASRTRALAATRGDTGELFF
j_gene: TRBJ2-2; v_gene: TRBV7-9; CDR3aa: CASSFTGGRWSNTGELFF
j_gene: TRBJ2-3; v_gene: TRBV30; CDR3aa: CAWSVRGGFTDTQYF
j_gene: TRBJ2-2; v_gene: TRBV27; CDR3aa: CASSSLYGGNTGELFF
j_gene: TRBJ1-1; v_gene: TRBV3-1/TRBV3-2; CDR3aa: CASSDGNRAGAEAFF
j_gene: TRBJ2-2; v_gene: TRBV6-5; CDR3aa: CASSSARTENTGELFF
j_gene: TRBJ2-3; v_gene: TRBV27; CDR3aa: CASSLRGFDTQYF
j_gene: TRBJ2-3; v_gene: TRBV6-4; CDR3aa: CASSDRSSDTQYF
j_gene: TRBJ2-2; v_gene: TRBV6-5; CDR3aa: CASIRNRVTGELFF
j_gene: TRBJ2-2; v_gene: TRBV5-1; CDR3aa: CASSWDRLNTGELFF
j_gene: TRBJ2-5; v_gene: TRBV7-9; CDR3aa: CASSLGRNGETQYF
j_gene: TRBJ2-2; v_gene: TRBV3-1/TRBV3-2; CDR3aa: CASSYLVRSTGELFF
j_gene: TRBJ1-1; v_gene: TRBV19; CDR3aa: CASSIPNSWSTEAFF
j_gene: TRBJ2-3; v_gene: TRBV9; CDR3aa: CASSVGLAGTDTQYF
j_gene: TRBJ2-3; v_gene: TRBV27; CDR3aa: CASSSVPPIGTDTQYF